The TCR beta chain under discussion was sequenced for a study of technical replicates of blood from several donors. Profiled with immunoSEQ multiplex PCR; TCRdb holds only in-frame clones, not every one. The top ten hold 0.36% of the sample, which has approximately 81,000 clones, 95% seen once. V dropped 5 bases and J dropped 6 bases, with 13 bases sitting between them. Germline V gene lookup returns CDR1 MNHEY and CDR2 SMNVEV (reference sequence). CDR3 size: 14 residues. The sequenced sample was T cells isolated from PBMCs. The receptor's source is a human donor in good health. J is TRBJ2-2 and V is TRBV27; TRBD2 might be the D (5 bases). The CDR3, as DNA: TGTGCCAGCAGTCCCCTCAGCGGAGCCGGGGAGCTGTTTTTT. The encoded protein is CASSPLSGAGELFF.